This T cell receptor beta chain is from a study of T cells after posttransplantation cyclophosphamide. Data came from immunoSEQ multiplex PCR; TCRdb stores just in-frame clones and leaves some out. Altogether around 26,000 clones were found in the sample, and no singletons occur. This clone was counted ten times or more. Its antigen is unknown. CDR1 SGHTA and CDR2 FQGTGA come from the germline V gene. Between the trimmed V and J ends, which lost 2 bases and 8 bases, there was a span of 19 bases. The CDR3 length is 16 residues. Treatment was busulfan-fludarabine conditioning, a marrow graft, and cyclophosphamide on days +3 and +4. Findings and caveats of the study: Recipient CMV seropositivity and CMV reactivation strongly tracked TRB clonality. Blood and skin or GI T cell repertoires showed limited TRB overlap. Donor-recipient repertoire similarity was low at 1-2 months, rising over year one.

The clonotype originates from a young adult male patient who received an allogeneic stem cell transplant from a related donor, was CMV-positive, and had no GVHD. Some T cells may possibly be graft donor cells. V and J are TRBV7-3 and TRBJ2-1, with a tentative D call TRBD2 (7 bases). The specimen comprised PBMCs, sampled after allogeneic stem cell transplant with posttransplant cyclophosphamide. CDR3 residues: CASSLVGRGALDEQFF. The CDR3 DNA follows: TGTGCCAGCAGCTTAGTAGGGAGGGGGGCCCTCGATGAGCAGTTCTTC.